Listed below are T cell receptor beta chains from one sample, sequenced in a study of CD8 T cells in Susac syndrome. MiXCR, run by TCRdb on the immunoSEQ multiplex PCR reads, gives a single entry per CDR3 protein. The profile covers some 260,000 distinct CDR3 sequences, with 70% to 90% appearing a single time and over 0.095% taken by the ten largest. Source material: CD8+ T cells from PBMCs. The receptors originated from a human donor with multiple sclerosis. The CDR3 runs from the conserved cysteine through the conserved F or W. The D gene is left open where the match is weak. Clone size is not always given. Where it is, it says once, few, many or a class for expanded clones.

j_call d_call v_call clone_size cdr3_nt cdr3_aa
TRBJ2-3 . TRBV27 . TGTGCCAGCATCCCAAACCTCGGCACAGATACGCAGTATTTT CASIPNLGTDTQYF
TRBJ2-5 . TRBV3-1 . TGTGCCAGCAGCCCCCGGAGAGGGGGTCCGGAGACCCAGTACTTC CASSPRRGGPETQYF
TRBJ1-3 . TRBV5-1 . TGCGCCAGCAGCCTCCGGAGCCCTCTCGGGGACACCATATATTTT CASSLRSPLGDTIYF
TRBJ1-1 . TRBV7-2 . TGTGCCAGCAGAGTGGGCAGATGGTACACTGAAGCTTTCTTT CASRVGRWYTEAFF
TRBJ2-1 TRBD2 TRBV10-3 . TGTGCCATCAGTGAGTCCAAAGCGGGAGGGCCCCCAATGCAGTTCTTC CAISESKAGGPPMQFF
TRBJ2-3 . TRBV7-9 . TGTGCCAGCCGGGGTGGGGAGAGCCCAGATACGCAGTATTTT CASRGGESPDTQYF
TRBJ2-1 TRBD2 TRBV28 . TGTGCCAGCAGTTTGATGGCGGGGGGGTACAATGAGCAGTTCTTC CASSLMAGGYNEQFF
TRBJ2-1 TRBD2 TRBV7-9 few TGTGCCAGCAGCTCCCCGACAGGAACTAGCGGGAGCACCAATGAGCAGTTCTTC CASSSPTGTSGSTNEQFF
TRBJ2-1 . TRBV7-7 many TGTGCCAGCAGTTTAGGCAGTTACAATGAGCAGTTCTTC CASSLGSYNEQFF
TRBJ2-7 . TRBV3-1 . TGTGCCAGCAGCCAAGACGTGACTCCTTACTACGAGCAGTACTTC CASSQDVTPYYEQYF
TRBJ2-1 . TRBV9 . TGTGCCAGCAGCGTATTGGGTAGTCGTGGTGAGCAGTTCTTC CASSVLGSRGEQFF
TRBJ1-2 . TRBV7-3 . TGTGCCAGCAGCTTAGAAATGGGACCGGACTACTATGGCTACACCTTC CASSLEMGPDYYGYTF